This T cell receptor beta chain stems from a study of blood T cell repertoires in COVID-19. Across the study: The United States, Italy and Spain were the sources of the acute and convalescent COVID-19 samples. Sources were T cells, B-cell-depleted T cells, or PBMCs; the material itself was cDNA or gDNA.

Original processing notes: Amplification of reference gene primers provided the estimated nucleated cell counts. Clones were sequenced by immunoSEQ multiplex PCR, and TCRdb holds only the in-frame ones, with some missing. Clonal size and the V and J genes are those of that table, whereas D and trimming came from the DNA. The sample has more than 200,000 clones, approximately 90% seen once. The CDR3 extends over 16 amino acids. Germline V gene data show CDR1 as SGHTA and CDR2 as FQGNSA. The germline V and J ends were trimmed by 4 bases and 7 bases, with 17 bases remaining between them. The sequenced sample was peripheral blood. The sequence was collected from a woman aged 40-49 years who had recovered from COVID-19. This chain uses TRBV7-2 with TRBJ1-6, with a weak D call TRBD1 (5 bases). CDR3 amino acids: CASSSPGRLKNSPLHF. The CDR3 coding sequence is TGTGCCAGCAGCTCCCCAGGGCGACTCAAAAATTCACCCCTCCACTTT.